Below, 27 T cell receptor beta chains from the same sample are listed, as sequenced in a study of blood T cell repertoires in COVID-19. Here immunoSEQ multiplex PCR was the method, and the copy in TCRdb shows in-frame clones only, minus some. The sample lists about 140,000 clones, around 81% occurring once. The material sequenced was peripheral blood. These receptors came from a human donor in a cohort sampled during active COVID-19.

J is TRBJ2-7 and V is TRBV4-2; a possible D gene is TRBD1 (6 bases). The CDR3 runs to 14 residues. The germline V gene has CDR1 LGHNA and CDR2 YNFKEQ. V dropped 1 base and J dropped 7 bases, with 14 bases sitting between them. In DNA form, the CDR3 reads TGTGCCAGCAGCCAAGTGGGGGCAGCTGGGGAGCAGTACTTC. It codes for CASSQVGAAGEQYF.

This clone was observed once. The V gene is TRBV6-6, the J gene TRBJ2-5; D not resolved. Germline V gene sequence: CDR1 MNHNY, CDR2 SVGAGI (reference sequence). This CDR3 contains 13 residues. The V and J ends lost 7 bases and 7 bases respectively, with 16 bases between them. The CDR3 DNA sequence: TGTGCCAGCACCGCAAATACAGAAATGACCCAGTACTTC. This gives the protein CASTANTEMTQYF.

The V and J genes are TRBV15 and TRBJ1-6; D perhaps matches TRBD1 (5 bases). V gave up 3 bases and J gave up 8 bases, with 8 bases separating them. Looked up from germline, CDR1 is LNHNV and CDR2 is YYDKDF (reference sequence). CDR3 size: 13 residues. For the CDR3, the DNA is TGTGCCACCAGCAGGAAGGGGTATTCACCCCTCCACTTT. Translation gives CATSRKGYSPLHF.

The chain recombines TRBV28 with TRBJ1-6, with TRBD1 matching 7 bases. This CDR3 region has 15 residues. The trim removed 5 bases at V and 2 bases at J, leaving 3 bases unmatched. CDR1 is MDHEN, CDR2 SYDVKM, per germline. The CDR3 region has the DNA TGTGCCAGCAGTCAGGGGGATACCTATAATTCACCCCTCCACTTT. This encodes CASSQGDTYNSPLHF.

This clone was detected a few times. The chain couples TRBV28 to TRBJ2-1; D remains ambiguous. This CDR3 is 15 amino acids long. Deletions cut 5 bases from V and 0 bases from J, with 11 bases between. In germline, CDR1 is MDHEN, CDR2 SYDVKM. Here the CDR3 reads CASSLDSPSYNEQFF. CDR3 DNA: TGTGCCAGCAGTCTTGACTCTCCCTCCTACAATGAGCAGTTCTTC.

CDR3 in DNA: TGTGCCAGCAGATCGGACAGGGGCGGGAATCAGCCCCAGCATTTT. It encodes CASRSDRGGNQPQHF. The V gene is TRBV6-5, the J gene TRBJ1-5; 9 bases are shared with TRBD1. With 6 bases clipped from V and 4 bases from J, the junction kept 7 bases outside the gene matches. CDR3 length: 15 amino acids. Germline loops: CDR1 MNHEY, CDR2 SVGAGI.

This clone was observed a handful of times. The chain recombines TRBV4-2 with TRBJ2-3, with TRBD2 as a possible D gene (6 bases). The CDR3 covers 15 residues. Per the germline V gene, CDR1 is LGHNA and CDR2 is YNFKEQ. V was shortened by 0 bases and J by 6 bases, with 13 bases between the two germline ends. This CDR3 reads CASSQDNWLADTQYF. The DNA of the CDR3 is TGTGCCAGCAGCCAAGATAACTGGCTAGCGGATACGCAGTATTTT.

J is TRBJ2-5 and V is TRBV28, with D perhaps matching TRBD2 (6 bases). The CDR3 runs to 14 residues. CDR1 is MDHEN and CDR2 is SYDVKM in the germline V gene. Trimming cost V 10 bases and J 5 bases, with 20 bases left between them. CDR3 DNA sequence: TGTGCCACCCACCGGGGAGCGGGCACTGAGACCCAGTACTTC. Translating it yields CATHRGAGTETQYF.

The DNA for the CDR3 is TGTGCCAGCAGTTCACCCCCGGGAACTGAAGCTTTCTTT. Its translation: CASSSPPGTEAFF. The chain joins TRBV28 to TRBJ1-1; D not certain. The CDR3 totals 13 residues. V dropped 4 bases and J dropped 5 bases, with 11 bases sitting between them. Germline-derived CDR1 and CDR2 are MDHEN and SYDVKM.

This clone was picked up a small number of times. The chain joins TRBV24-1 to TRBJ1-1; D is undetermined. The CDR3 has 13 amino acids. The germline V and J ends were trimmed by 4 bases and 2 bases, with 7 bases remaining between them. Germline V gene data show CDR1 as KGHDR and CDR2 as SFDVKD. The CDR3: CATSENRNTEAFF. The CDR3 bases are TGTGCCACCAGTGAAAACAGAAACACTGAAGCTTTCTTT.

CDR3 amino acids: CASSQKNGEWGNQPQHF. The CDR3 nucleotides read TGTGCCAGCAGTCAAAAGAACGGGGAGTGGGGCAATCAGCCCCAGCATTTT. V usage is TRBV7-6 and J usage is TRBJ1-5; the D is unclear. The CDR3 spans 17 residues. Germline CDR1 is SGHVS and CDR2 is FNYEAQ. Trimming took 6 bases from V and 2 from J, leaving 20 bases between them.

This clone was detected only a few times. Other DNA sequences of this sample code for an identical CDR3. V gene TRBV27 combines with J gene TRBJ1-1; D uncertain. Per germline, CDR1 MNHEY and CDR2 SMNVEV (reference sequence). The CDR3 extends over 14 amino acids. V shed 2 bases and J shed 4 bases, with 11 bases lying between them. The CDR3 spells CASSLGLGGTEAFF. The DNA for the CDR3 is TGTGCCAGCAGTTTAGGACTGGGAGGCACTGAAGCTTTCTTT.

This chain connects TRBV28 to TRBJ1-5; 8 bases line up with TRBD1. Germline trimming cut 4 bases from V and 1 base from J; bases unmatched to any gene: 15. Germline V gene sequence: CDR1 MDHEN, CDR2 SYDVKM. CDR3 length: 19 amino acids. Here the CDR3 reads CASSSPGQGGFGSNQPQHF. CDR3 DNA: TGTGCCAGCAGTTCCCCCGGACAGGGCGGCTTTGGGAGCAATCAGCCCCAGCATTTT.

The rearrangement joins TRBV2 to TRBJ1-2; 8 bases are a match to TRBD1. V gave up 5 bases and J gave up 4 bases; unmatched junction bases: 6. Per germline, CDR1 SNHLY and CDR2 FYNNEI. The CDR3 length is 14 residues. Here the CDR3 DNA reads TGTGCCAGCAGTCCGGACAGGGAGGGCTATGGCTACACCTTC. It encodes CASSPDREGYGYTF.

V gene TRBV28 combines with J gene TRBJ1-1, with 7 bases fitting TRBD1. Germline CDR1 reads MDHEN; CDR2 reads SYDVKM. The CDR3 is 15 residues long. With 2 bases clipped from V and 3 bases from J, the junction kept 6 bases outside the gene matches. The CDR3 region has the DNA TGTGCCAGCAGTTTACCCACAGGGGCTTACACTGAAGCTTTCTTT. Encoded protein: CASSLPTGAYTEAFF.

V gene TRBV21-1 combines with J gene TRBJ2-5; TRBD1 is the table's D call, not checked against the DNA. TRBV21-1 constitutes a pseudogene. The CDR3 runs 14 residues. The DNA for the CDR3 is TGTGCCAGCATCCCGGATCCCTCCAGGAAGACCCAGTACTTC. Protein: CASIPDPSRKTQYF.

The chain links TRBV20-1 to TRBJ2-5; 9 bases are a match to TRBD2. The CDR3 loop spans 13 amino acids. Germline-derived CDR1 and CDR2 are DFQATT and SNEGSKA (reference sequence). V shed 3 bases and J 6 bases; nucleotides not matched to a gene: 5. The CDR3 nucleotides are TGCAGTGCTAGTTCTAGCGGGAAAAAGACCCAGTACTTC. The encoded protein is CSASSSGKKTQYF.

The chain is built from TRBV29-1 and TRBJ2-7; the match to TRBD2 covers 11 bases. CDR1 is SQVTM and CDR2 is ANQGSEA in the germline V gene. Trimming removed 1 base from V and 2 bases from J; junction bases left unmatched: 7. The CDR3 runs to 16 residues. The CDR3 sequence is CSVEGDGTSGPYEQYF. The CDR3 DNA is TGCAGCGTTGAAGGGGACGGGACTAGCGGACCCTACGAGCAGTACTTC.

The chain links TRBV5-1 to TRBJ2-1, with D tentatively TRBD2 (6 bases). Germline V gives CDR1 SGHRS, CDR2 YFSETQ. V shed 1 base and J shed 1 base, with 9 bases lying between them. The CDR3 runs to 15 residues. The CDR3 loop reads CASSLSGVSYNEQFF. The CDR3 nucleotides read TGCGCCAGCAGCTTGTCGGGAGTGTCCTACAATGAGCAGTTCTTC.

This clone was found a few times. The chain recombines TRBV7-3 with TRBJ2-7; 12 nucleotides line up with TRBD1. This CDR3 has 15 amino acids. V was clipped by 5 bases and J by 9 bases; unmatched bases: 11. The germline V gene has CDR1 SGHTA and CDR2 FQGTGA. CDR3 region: CASSPRGQGAPGQYF. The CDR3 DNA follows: TGTGCCAGCAGCCCTAGGGGACAGGGGGCGCCTGGGCAGTACTTC. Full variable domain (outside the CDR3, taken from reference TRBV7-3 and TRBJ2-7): GAGVSQTPSNKVTEKGKYVELRCDPISGHTALYWYRQSLGQGPEFLIYFQGTGAADDSGLPNDRFFAVRPEGSVSTLKIQRTERGDSAVYLCASSPRGQGAPGQYFGPGTRLTVT.

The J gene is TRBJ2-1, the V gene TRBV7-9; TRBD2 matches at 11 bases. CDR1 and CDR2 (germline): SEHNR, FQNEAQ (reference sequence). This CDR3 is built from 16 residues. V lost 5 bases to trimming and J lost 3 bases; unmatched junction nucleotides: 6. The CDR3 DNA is TGTGCCAGCAGCCCGGGACTAGCGGAAGTCTACAATGAGCAGTTCTTC. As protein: CASSPGLAEVYNEQFF.

The CDR3 DNA reads as TGTGCCAGCAGCCGCTCCCGAGAAGAGACCCAGTACTTC. As protein: CASSRSREETQYF. This rearrangement joins TRBV7-8 to TRBJ2-5, with no clear D. This CDR3 contains 13 residues. Between the trimmed V and J ends, which lost 5 bases and 3 bases, there was a span of 10 bases. Germline CDR1 SGHVS, CDR2 FQNEAQ. The full variable domain, rest sourced from reference TRBV7-8 and TRBJ2-5, is GAGVSQSPRYKVAKRGQDVALRCDPISGHVSLFWYQQALGQGPEFLTYFQNEAQLDKSGLPSDRFFAERPEGSVSTLKIQRTQQEDSAVYLCASSRSREETQYFGPGTRLLVL.

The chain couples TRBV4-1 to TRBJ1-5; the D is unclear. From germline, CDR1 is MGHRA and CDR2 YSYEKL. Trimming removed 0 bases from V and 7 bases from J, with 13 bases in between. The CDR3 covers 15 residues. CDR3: CASSQDGEGWQPQHF. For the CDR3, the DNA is TGCGCCAGCAGCCAAGATGGGGAGGGATGGCAGCCCCAGCATTTT.

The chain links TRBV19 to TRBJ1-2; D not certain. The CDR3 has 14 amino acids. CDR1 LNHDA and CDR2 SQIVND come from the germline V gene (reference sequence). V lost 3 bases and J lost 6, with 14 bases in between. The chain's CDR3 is CASSIGHIGDGYTF. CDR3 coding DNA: TGTGCCAGTAGTATTGGGCACATAGGCGATGGCTACACCTTC.

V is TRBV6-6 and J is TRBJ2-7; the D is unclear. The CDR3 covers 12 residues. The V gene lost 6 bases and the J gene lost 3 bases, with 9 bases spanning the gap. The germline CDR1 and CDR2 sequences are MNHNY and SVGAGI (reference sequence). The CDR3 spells CASSEHLYEQYF. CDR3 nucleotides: TGTGCCAGCAGCGAACACCTCTACGAGCAGTACTTC.

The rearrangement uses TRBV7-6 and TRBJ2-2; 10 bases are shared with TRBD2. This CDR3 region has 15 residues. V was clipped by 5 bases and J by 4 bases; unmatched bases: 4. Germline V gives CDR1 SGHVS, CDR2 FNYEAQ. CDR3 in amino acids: CASSPSGRATGELFF. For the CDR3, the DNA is TGTGCCAGCAGCCCCAGCGGGAGGGCCACCGGGGAGCTGTTTTTT.

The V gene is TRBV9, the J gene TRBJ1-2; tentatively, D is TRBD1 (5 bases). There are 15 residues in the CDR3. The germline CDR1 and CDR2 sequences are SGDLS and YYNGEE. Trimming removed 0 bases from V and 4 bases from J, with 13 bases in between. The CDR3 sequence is CASSVAPGLGYGYTF. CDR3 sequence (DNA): TGTGCCAGCAGCGTAGCCCCAGGGTTGGGCTATGGCTACACCTTC.